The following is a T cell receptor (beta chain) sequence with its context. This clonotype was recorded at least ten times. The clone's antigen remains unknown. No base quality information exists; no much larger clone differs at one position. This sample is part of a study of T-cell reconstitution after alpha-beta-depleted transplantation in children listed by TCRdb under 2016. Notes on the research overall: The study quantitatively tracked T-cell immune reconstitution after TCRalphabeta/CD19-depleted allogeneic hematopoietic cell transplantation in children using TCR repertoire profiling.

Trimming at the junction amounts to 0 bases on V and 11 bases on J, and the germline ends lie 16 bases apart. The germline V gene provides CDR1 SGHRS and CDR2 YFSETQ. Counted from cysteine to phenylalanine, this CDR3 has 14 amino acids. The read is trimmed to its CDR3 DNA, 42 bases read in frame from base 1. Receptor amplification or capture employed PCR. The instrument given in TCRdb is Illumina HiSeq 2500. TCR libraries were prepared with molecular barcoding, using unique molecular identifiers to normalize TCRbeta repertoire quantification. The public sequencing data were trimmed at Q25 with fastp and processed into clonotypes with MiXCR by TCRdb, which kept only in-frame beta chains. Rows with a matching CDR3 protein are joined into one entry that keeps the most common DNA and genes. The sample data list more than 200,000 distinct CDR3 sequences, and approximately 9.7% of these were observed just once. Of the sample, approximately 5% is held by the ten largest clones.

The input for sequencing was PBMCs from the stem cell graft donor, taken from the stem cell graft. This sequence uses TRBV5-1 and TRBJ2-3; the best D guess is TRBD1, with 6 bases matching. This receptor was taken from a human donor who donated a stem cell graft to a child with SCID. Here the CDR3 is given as CASSLEVGGGRQYF. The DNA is TGCGCCAGCAGCTTGGAGGTTGGGGGCGGAAGGCAGTATTTT.